Listed below are T cell receptor beta chains from one sample, sequenced in a study of T-cell memory formation after mild COVID-19. Using its own MiXCR run on the 5' RACE reads, TCRdb lists one record per CDR3 protein. This sample has 400,000 to 500,000 distinct CDR3 sequences; around 20% occur once, and the top ten carry roughly 8%. The specimen sequenced was PBMCs or a T cell subset sorted from them (not recorded which). The receptors come from an adult woman who had mild COVID-19 (a few samples of this study predate the infection). Cell type and time point are not known. The CDR3 runs from the conserved cysteine through the conserved F or W. Each record gives: V gene, D gene, J gene, clone size, CDR3 protein, CDR3 DNA. A D gene is named only where the DNA matches it firmly. Not every row has a clone size; where given, it reads once, few, many or a size class.

v_gene: TRBV6-4
d_gene: TRBD2
j_gene: TRBJ2-1
abundance: few
CDR3aa: CASSSLAGRVDEQFF
CDR3nt: TGTGCCAGCAGTTCATTAGCGGGAAGGGTTGATGAGCAGTTCTTC

v_gene: TRBV5-1
d_gene: .
j_gene: TRBJ2-4
abundance: few
CDR3aa: CASSLGFQAKNIQYF
CDR3nt: TGCGCCAGCAGCCTGGGGTTTCAAGCCAAAAACATTCAGTACTTC

v_gene: TRBV29-1
d_gene: TRBD2
j_gene: TRBJ2-5
abundance: .
CDR3aa: CSVDGLAGRGETQYF
CDR3nt: TGCAGCGTTGATGGGCTAGCGGGTCGAGGGGAGACCCAGTACTTC

v_gene: TRBV18
d_gene: .
j_gene: TRBJ1-2
abundance: .
CDR3aa: CASSPGGNGYTF
CDR3nt: TGTGCCAGCTCACCGGGTGGAAATGGCTACACCTTC

v_gene: TRBV5-4
d_gene: .
j_gene: TRBJ2-2
abundance: .
CDR3aa: CASKDFTGTGELFF
CDR3nt: TGTGCCAGCAAAGACTTCACCGGGACCGGGGAGCTGTTTTTT

v_gene: TRBV18
d_gene: .
j_gene: TRBJ2-2
abundance: .
CDR3aa: CASSPPPNTGELFF
CDR3nt: TGTGCCAGCTCACCACCGCCTAACACCGGGGAGCTGTTTTTT

v_gene: TRBV20-1
d_gene: TRBD1
j_gene: TRBJ1-3
abundance: .
CDR3aa: CSAPRQGAGGNTIYF
CDR3nt: TGCAGTGCCCCGAGACAGGGGGCAGGGGGAAACACCATATATTTT

v_gene: TRBV9
d_gene: .
j_gene: TRBJ2-7
abundance: few
CDR3aa: CASSPSGVAAPYEQYF
CDR3nt: TGTGCCAGCAGCCCCTCGGGGGTAGCGGCGCCCTACGAGCAGTACTTC

v_gene: TRBV25-1
d_gene: TRBD1
j_gene: TRBJ1-2
abundance: .
CDR3aa: CASSEYGQGDAIGYTF
CDR3nt: TGTGCCAGCAGTGAATACGGACAGGGGGACGCTATTGGCTACACCTTC

v_gene: TRBV14
d_gene: .
j_gene: TRBJ2-7
abundance: .
CDR3aa: CASSQRADVPPKYEQYF
CDR3nt: TGTGCCAGCAGCCAGAGAGCCGACGTCCCGCCTAAATACGAGCAGTACTTC

v_gene: TRBV21-1
d_gene: .
j_gene: TRBJ2-3
abundance: few
CDR3aa: CASSAPGLTTSTDTQYF
CDR3nt: TGTGCCAGCAGCGCCCCGGGACTGACTACTAGCACAGATACGCAGTATTTT

v_gene: TRBV4-3
d_gene: TRBD2
j_gene: TRBJ2-5
abundance: .
CDR3aa: CASSPGLAGGHQETQYF
CDR3nt: TGCGCCAGCAGCCCGGGACTAGCGGGAGGGCATCAAGAGACCCAGTACTTC

v_gene: TRBV25-1
d_gene: .
j_gene: TRBJ2-2
abundance: .
CDR3aa: CASSGFRVTGELFF
CDR3nt: TGTGCCAGCAGTGGGTTCAGGGTCACCGGGGAGCTGTTTTTT

v_gene: TRBV24-1
d_gene: .
j_gene: TRBJ2-3
abundance: .
CDR3aa: CATSDAPGLTDTQYF
CDR3nt: TGTGCCACCAGTGATGCCCCGGGACTCACAGATACGCAGTATTTT

v_gene: TRBV4-3
d_gene: TRBD1
j_gene: TRBJ2-1
abundance: .
CDR3aa: CASSHRTGGAYNEQFF
CDR3nt: TGCGCCAGCAGCCATAGGACAGGGGGAGCCTACAATGAGCAGTTCTTC

v_gene: TRBV19
d_gene: .
j_gene: TRBJ2-7
abundance: few
CDR3aa: CASTLSGVLHEQYF
CDR3nt: TGTGCCAGTACCTTATCGGGGGTTCTGCACGAGCAGTACTTC

v_gene: TRBV20-1
d_gene: TRBD1
j_gene: TRBJ1-2
abundance: few
CDR3aa: CSARGPLTGDDYGYTF
CDR3nt: TGCAGTGCTAGAGGGCCGTTAACAGGGGACGACTATGGCTACACCTTC

v_gene: TRBV5-1
d_gene: .
j_gene: TRBJ2-7
abundance: .
CDR3aa: CASNGAGPYEQYF
CDR3nt: TGCGCCAGCAACGGCGCGGGACCCTACGAGCAGTACTTC

v_gene: TRBV9
d_gene: TRBD2
j_gene: TRBJ2-3
abundance: .
CDR3aa: CASSVGAGGNTDTQYF
CDR3nt: TGTGCCAGCAGCGTAGGGGCGGGGGGGAACACAGATACGCAGTATTTT

v_gene: TRBV5-1
d_gene: TRBD1
j_gene: TRBJ1-2
abundance: few
CDR3aa: CASSSGQVTYGYTF
CDR3nt: TGCGCCAGCAGCTCCGGACAGGTCACCTATGGCTACACCTTC